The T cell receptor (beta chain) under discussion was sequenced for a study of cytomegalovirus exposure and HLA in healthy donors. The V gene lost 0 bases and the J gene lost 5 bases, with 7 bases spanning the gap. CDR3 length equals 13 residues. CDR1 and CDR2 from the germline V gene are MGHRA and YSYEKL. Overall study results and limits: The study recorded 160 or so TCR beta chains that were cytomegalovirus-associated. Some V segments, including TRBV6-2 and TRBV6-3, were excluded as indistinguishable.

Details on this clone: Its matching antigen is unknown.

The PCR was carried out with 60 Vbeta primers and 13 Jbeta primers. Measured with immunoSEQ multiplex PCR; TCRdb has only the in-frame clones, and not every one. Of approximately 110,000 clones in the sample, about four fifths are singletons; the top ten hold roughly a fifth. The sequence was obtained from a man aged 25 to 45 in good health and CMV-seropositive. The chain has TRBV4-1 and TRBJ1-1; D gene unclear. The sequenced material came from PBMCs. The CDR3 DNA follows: TGCGCCAGCAGCCAAGATCGGCGGACTGAAGCTTTCTTT. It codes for CASSQDRRTEAFF.